This T cell receptor beta chain came from a study of neurological immune-mediated disorders. Study-level findings and limits: A possible signature was seen in one related-CDR3 cluster, into which phylogenetic grouping placed the repertoires of 18 of 34 multiple sclerosis patients. Across subjects, no CDR3 amino acid sequence appeared in expanded clones of more than one subject, a finding that suggested private repertoires in all groups.

This clonotype was seen many times. The antigen is undetermined. With 6 bases removed from V and 5 bases from J, the gap between germline ends came to 16 bases. Germline CDR1 and CDR2: SQVTM and ANQGSEA. The CDR3 contains 13 residues. MiXCR was run by TCRdb on the 5' RACE reads, yielding one entry per CDR3 protein. This sample has around 52,000 distinct CDR3 sequences, with just under 6% found just once. The genes are TRBV29-1 and TRBJ1-1, with unresolved D. The sequence was obtained from a woman in her late teens or twenties with multiple sclerosis. Sequencing was carried out using CD4+ T cells from blood. The CDR3 loop reads CSVFVGASTEAFF. The CDR3, as DNA: TGCAGCGTGTTCGTGGGCGCGAGTACTGAAGCTTTCTTT.